This record covers a single TCR beta chain. As yet, its antigen is unknown. This table comes from immunoSEQ multiplex PCR, and its TCRdb copy is limited to in-frame clones, with some not included. The table includes under 140,000 clones, approximately 90% detected once. This specimen belongs to a study of cytomegalovirus exposure and HLA in healthy donors. Regarding the study as a whole: Most TCR sequences were uncommon, yet certain public TCRs appeared in many donors.

This CDR3 spans 14 amino acids. The V gene lost 2 bases and the J gene lost 1 base, with 8 bases spanning the gap. Looked up from germline, CDR1 is MNHEY and CDR2 is SVGAGI. The sequencing input was PBMCs. This TCR came from a woman younger than 45 in good health and CMV-seropositive. The V call is TRBV6-5, the J call TRBJ1-2; D gene uncertain. For the CDR3, the DNA is TGTGCCAGCAGTTACGACGGCGGTAACTATGGCTACACCTTC. Encoded protein: CASSYDGGNYGYTF.